This T cell receptor beta chain was captured in a study of T cell repertoires in cytomegalovirus infection. Across the whole study: Carrying CMV and the relevant HLA type showed in public TCR beta signatures.

The CDR3 has 17 amino acids. Trimming removed 9 bases from V and 0 bases from J, with 21 bases in between. This clonotype was found many times. Its antigen is as yet unknown. Overall study findings and caveats: HLA-C-restricted CMV-specific TCR beta clonotypes were dominant in the ex vivo response. Cumulative public TCR beta family frequency identified carriers of CMV plus the relevant HLA.

MiXCR, applied by TCRdb to the reads, yields one record per CDR3 protein. Here the sample spans under 100,000 distinct CDR3 sequences, roughly 3.7% being singletons. Sequenced sample: PBMCs. The TCR sequence derives from a human donor in good health (CMV status not recorded). Some clones in this sample may be carry-over from other donors' samples. This chain joins TRBV12-3 or TRBV12-4 and TRBJ1-3, with D unresolved. CDR3 loop: CARTKRRRKLSGNTIYF. The CDR3 bases are TGTGCCAGAACCAAGAGGCGGAGAAAACTCTCTGGAAACACCATATATTTT.